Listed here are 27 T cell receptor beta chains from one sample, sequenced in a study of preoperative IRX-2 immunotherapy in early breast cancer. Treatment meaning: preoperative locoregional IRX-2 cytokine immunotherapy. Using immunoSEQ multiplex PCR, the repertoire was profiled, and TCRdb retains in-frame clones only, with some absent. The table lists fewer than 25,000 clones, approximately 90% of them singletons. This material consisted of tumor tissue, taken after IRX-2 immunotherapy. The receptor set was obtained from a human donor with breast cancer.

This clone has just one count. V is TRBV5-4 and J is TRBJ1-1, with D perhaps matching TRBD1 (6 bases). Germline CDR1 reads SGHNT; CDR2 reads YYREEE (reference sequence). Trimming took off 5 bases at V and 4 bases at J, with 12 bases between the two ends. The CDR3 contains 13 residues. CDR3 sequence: CASSTGPGTEAFF. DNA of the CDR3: TGTGCCAGCAGTACAGGGCCGGGCACTGAAGCTTTCTTT.

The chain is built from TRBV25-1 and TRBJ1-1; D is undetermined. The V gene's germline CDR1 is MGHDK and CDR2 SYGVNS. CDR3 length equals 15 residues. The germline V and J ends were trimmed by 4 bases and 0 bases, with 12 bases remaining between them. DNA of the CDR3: TGTGCCAGCAGTGCTCCGGGGAGTCTGAACACTGAAGCTTTCTTT. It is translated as CASSAPGSLNTEAFF.

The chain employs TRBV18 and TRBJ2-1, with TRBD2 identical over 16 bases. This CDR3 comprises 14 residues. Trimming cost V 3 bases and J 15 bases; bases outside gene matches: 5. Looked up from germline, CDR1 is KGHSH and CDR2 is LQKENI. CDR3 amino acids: CASSPGTSGGAWFF. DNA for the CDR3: TGTGCCAGCTCACCGGGGACTAGCGGGGGGGCGTGGTTCTTC.

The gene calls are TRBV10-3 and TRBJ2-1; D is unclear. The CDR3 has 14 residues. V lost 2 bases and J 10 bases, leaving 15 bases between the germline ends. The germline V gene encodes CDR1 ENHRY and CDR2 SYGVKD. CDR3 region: CAISEPAINEEQFF. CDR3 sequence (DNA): TGTGCCATCAGTGAGCCTGCCATCAATGAGGAGCAGTTCTTC.

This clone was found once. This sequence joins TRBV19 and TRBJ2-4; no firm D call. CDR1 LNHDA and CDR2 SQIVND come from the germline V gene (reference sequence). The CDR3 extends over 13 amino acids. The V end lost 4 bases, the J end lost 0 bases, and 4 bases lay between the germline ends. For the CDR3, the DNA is TGTGCCAGTAGTAGCCTAGCCAAAAACATTCAGTACTTC. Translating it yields CASSSLAKNIQYF.

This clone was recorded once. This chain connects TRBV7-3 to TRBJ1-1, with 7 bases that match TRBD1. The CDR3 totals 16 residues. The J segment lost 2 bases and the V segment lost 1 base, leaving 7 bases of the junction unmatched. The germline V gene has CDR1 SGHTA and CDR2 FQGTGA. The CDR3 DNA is TGTGCCAGCAGCTTAAACCAGGCAGGGGGAAACACTGAAGCTTTCTTT. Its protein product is CASSLNQAGGNTEAFF.

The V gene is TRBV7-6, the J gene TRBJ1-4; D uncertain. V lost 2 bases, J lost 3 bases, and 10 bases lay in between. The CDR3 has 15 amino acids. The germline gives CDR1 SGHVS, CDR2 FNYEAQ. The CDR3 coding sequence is TGTGCCAGCAGCTTAACGTGGGGAGCTAATGAAAAACTGTTTTTT. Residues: CASSLTWGANEKLFF.

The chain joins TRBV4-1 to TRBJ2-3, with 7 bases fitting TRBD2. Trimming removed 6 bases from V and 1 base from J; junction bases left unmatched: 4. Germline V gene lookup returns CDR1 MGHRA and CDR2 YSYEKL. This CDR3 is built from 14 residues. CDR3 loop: CASSRGVGTDTQYF. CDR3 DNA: TGCGCCAGCAGTCGGGGGGTCGGCACAGATACGCAGTATTTT.

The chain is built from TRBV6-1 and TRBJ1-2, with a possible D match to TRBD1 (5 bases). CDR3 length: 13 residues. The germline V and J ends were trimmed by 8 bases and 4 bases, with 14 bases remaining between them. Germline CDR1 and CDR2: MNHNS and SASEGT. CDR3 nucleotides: TGTGCCAGCTCTACGGGACCCAGCTATGGCTACACCTTC. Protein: CASSTGPSYGYTF.

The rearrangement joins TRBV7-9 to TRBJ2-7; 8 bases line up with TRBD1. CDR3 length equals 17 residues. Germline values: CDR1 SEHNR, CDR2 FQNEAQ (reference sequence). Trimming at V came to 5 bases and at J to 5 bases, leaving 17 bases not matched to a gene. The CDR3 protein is CASSPIGGPGGRNEQYF. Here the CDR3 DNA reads TGTGCCAGCAGCCCTATTGGGGGGCCAGGGGGCAGAAACGAGCAGTACTTC. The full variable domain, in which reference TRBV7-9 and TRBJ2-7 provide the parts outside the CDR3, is DTGVSQNPRHKITKRGQNVTFRCDPISEHNRLYWYRQTLGQGPEFLTYFQNEAQLEKSRLLSDRFSAERPKGSFSTLEIQRTEQGDSAMYLCASSPIGGPGGRNEQYFGPGTRLTVT.

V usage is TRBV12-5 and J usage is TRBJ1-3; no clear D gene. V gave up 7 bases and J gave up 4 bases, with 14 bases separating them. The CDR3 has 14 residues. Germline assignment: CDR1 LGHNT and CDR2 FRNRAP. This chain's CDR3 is CASVLYAPGNTIYF. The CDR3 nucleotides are TGTGCTAGTGTTCTATACGCCCCCGGAAACACCATATATTTT.

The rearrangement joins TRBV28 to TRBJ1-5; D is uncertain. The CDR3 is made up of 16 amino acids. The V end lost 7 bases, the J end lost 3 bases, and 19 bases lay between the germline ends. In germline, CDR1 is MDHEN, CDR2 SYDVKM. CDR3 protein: CASTLRGSGFNQPQHF. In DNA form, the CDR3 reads TGTGCCAGCACTCTTAGAGGGTCGGGCTTCAATCAGCCCCAGCATTTT.

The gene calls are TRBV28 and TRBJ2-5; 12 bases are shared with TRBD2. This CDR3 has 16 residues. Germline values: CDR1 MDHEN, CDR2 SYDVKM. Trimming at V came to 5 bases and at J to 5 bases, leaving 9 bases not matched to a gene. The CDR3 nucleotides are TGTGCCAGCAGTAGATCTAGCGGGGGGGATTGGGAGACCCAGTACTTC. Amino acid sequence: CASSRSSGGDWETQYF.

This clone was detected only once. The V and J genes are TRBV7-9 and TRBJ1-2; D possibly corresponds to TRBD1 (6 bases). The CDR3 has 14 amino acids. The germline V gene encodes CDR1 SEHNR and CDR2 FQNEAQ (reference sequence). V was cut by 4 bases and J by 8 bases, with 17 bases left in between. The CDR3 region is CASSSEGEPGGYTF. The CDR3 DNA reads TGTGCCAGCAGCTCCGAGGGGGAACCGGGAGGCTACACCTTC.

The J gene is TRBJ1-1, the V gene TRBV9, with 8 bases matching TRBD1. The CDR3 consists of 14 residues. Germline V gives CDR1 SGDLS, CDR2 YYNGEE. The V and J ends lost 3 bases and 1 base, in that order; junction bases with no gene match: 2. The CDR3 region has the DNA TGTGCCAGCAGCGCACAGGGGGGGAACACTGAAGCTTTCTTT. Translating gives CASSAQGGNTEAFF.

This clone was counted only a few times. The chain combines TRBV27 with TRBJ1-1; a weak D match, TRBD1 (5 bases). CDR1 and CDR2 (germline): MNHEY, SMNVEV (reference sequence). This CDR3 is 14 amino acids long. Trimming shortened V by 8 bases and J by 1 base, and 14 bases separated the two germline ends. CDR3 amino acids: CASRLGAGNTEAFF. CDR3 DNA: TGTGCCAGCCGCCTTGGGGCTGGGAACACTGAAGCTTTCTTT.

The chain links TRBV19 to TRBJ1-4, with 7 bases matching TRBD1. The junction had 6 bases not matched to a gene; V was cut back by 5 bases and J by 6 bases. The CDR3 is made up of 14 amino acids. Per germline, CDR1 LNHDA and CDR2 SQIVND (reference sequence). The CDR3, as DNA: TGTGCCAGTAGTTTACAGGGGCGGCATGAAAAACTGTTTTTT. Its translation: CASSLQGRHEKLFF.

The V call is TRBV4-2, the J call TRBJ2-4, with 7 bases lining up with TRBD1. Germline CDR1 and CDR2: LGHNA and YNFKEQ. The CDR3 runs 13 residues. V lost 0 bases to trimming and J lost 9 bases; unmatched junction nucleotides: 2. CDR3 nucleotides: TGTGCCAGCAGCCAAGAGGGACAGCCCATTCAGTACTTC. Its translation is CASSQEGQPIQYF.

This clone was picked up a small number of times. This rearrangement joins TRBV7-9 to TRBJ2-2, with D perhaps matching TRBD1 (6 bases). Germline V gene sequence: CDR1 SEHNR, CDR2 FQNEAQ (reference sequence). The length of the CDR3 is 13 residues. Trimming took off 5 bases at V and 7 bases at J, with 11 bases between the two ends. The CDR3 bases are TGTGCCAGCAGCACCGGACAGTTCGGGGAGCTGTTTTTT. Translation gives CASSTGQFGELFF.

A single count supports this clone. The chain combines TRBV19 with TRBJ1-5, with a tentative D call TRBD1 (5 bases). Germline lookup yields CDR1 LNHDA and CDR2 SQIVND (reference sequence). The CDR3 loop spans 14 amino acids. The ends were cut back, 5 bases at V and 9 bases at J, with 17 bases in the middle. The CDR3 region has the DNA TGTGCCAGTAGTTCAGTTGGGGCCTCCGGGCCCCAGCATTTT. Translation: CASSSVGASGPQHF. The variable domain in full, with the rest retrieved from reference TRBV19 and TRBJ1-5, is DGGITQSPKYLFRKEGQNVTLSCEQNLNHDAMYWYRQDPGQGLRLIYYSQIVNDFQKGDIAEGYSVSREKKESFPLTVTSAQKNPTAFYLCASSSVGASGPQHFGDGTRLSIL.

The CDR3 reads CASSIGSWVGAAIYF. The CDR3 bases are TGTGCCAGTAGTATCGGGAGTTGGGTCGGTGCCGCCATATATTTT. The chain employs TRBV19 and TRBJ1-3; D not resolved. The CDR3 sequence is 15 residues long. Between the trimmed V and J ends, which lost 3 bases and 11 bases, there was a span of 20 bases. Germline V gene data show CDR1 as LNHDA and CDR2 as SQIVND (reference sequence). Full variable domain (rest looked up from reference TRBV19 and TRBJ1-3): DGGITQSPKYLFRKEGQNVTLSCEQNLNHDAMYWYRQDPGQGLRLIYYSQIVNDFQKGDIAEGYSVSREKKESFPLTVTSAQKNPTAFYLCASSIGSWVGAAIYFGEGSWLTVV.

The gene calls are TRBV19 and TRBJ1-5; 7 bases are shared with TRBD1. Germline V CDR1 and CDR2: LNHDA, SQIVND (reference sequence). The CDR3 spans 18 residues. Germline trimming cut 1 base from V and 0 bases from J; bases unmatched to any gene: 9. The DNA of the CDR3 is TGTGCCAGTAGTATAGTCCACAGGGGAGTGAATAGCAATCAGCCCCAGCATTTT. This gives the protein CASSIVHRGVNSNQPQHF.

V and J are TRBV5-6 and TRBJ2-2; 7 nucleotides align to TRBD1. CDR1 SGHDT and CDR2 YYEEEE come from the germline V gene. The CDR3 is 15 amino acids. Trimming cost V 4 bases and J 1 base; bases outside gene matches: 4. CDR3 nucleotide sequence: TGTGCCAGCAGCAGGGGACAGAAGAACACCGGGGAGCTGTTTTTT. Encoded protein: CASSRGQKNTGELFF.

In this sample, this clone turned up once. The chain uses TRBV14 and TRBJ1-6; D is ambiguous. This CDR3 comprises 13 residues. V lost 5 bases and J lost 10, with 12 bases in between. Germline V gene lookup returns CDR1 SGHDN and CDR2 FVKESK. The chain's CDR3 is CASSGQLSSPLHF. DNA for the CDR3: TGTGCCAGCAGCGGGCAGTTAAGCTCACCCCTCCACTTT.

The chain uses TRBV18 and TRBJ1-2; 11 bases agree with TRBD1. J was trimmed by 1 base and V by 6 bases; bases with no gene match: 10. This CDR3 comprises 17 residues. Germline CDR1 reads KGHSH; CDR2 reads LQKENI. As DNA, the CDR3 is TGTGCCAGCTCGCACGGACAGGGGGCGTCCTATAACTATGGCTACACCTTC. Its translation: CASSHGQGASYNYGYTF.

The CDR3 DNA sequence: TGTGCCAGCAGCCAAGATTCCCGGGGGGATACGCAGTATTTT. It encodes CASSQDSRGDTQYF. This rearrangement joins TRBV4-2 to TRBJ2-3; possible D gene TRBD2, 6 bases. The V end was cut by 0 bases, the J end by 6 bases, with 10 bases between. The CDR3 contains 14 residues. Germline V lookup: CDR1 LGHNA, CDR2 YNFKEQ.

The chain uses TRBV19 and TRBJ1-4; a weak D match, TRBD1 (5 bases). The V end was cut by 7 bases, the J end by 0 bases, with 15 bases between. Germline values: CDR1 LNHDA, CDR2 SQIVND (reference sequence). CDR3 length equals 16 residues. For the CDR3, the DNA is TGTGCCAGTAACAGACAGACCTGGTCAACTAATGAAAAACTGTTTTTT. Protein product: CASNRQTWSTNEKLFF.